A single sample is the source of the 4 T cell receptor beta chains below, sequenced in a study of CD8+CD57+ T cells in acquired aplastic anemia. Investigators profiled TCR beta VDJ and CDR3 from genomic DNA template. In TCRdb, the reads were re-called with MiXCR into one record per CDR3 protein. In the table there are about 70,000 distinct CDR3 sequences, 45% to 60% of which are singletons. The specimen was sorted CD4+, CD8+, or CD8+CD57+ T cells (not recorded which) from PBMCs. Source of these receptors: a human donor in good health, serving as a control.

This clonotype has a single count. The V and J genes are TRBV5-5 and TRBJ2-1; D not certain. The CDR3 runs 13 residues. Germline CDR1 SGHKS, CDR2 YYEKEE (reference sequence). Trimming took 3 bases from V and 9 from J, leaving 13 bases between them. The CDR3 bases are TGTGCCAGCAGCTCGGCCGGGTACGGTGAGCAGTTCTTC. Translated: CASSSAGYGEQFF.

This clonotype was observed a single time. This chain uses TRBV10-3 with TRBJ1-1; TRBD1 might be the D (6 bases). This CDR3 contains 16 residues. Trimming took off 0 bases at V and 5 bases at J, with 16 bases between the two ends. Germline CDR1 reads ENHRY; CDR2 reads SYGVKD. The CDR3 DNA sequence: TGTGCCATCAGTGAGTCGAATCCGGGGGCGGGGACTGAAGCTTTCTTT. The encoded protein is CAISESNPGAGTEAFF.

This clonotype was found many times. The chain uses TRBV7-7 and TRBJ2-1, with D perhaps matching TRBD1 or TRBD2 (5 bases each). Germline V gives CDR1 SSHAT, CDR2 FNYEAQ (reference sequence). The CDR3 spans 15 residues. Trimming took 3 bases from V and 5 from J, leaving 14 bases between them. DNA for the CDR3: TGTGCCAGCAGCTTCGGGACCCCCCCGGACAATGAGCAGTTCTTC. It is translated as CASSFGTPPDNEQFF.

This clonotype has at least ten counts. DNA of the CDR3: TGTGCCAGCAGTGATATAGCGGGGGCTAGAAACATTCAGTACTTC. It yields the protein CASSDIAGARNIQYF. This chain uses TRBV6-1 with TRBJ2-4; 9 bases are a match to TRBD2. Germline V CDR1 and CDR2: MNHNS, SASEGT. This CDR3 comprises 15 residues. The trim removed 3 bases at V and 6 bases at J, leaving 6 bases unmatched.